What follows are 17 T cell receptor beta chains derived from one specimen sequenced in a study of blood T cell repertoires in COVID-19. TCRdb keeps only in-frame clones here, not all; method: immunoSEQ multiplex PCR. The sample has 340,000 or so clones, about 83% seen once; the top ten hold under 3%. The specimen sequenced was peripheral blood. Source of these receptors: a man aged 25 to 40 with active or convalescent COVID-19.

The J gene is TRBJ1-2, the V gene TRBV5-4; TRBD1 is a possible D gene (6 bases). Between the trimmed V and J ends, which lost 0 bases and 8 bases, there was a span of 14 bases. The length of the CDR3 is 14 residues. The germline V gene encodes CDR1 SGHNT and CDR2 YYREEE (reference sequence). As DNA, the CDR3 is TGTGCCAGCAGCTTGGTCGGGGGGCAAGGAGGCTACACCTTC. This sequence encodes CASSLVGGQGGYTF.

The chain uses TRBV6-5 and TRBJ1-2; 9 nucleotides match TRBD1. After removal of 6 bases from V and 3 bases from J, the junction contained 5 bases not matched to a gene. The CDR3 totals 14 residues. Germline V gene sequence: CDR1 MNHEY, CDR2 SVGAGI. The CDR3: CASSSRDRDYGYTF. CDR3 bases: TGTGCCAGCAGCAGCCGGGACAGGGACTATGGCTACACCTTC.

The chain carries TRBV29-1 and TRBJ1-5, with TRBD1 matching over 8 bases. V lost 7 bases and J lost 0; bases outside the gene matches: 11. This CDR3 region has 16 residues. Germline lookup yields CDR1 SQVTM and CDR2 ANQGSEA. Written as DNA, the CDR3 is TGCAGCGCCGAGGGACAGGAGACCTATAGCAATCAGCCCCAGCATTTT. Its protein product is CSAEGQETYSNQPQHF.

CDR3 residues: CASSQTSGPANEQFF. The DNA of the CDR3 is TGTGCCAGCAGCCAGACTAGCGGTCCAGCCAATGAGCAGTTCTTC. J is TRBJ2-1 and V is TRBV3-1 (or the pseudogene TRBV3-2), with 9 bases matching TRBD2. This CDR3 is 15 amino acids long. Germline trimming cut 3 bases from V and 6 bases from J; bases unmatched to any gene: 6. In germline, CDR1 is LGHDT, CDR2 YNNKEL (reference sequence).

The J gene is TRBJ2-1, the V gene TRBV20-1; D might be TRBD2 (5 bases). Germline assignment: CDR1 DFQATT and CDR2 SNEGSKA (reference sequence). V was cut by 4 bases and J by 6 bases, with 7 bases left in between. The CDR3 contains 11 residues. The CDR3 DNA sequence: TGCAGTGCTATGGGGAGCAATGAGCAGTTCTTC. Its protein is CSAMGSNEQFF.

The genes are TRBV25-1 and TRBJ2-1; TRBD2 matches 11 bases. Per the germline V gene, CDR1 is MGHDK and CDR2 is SYGVNS. Losses at the gene ends were 4 bases for V and 4 bases for J; bases not matched to a gene: 0. CDR3 size: 14 residues. Here the CDR3 reads CASSVAGGYNEQFF. The CDR3 DNA reads TGTGCCAGCAGTGTAGCGGGGGGGTACAATGAGCAGTTCTTC.

The gene calls are TRBV9 and TRBJ2-5; 14 bases fit TRBD2. This CDR3 contains 15 residues. The J segment lost 4 bases and the V segment lost 7 bases, leaving 6 bases of the junction unmatched. The germline V gene has CDR1 SGDLS and CDR2 YYNGEE. DNA of the CDR3: TGTGCCAGCCAGGCGGGACTAGCGGGAGTAGAGACCCAGTACTTC. This translates into CASQAGLAGVETQYF.

The V gene is TRBV6-2 or TRBV6-3, the J gene TRBJ1-3, with D unclear. Germline V lookup: CDR1 MNHEY, CDR2 SVGEGT. There are 15 residues in the CDR3. Trimming took off 0 bases at V and 1 base at J, with 7 bases between the two ends. The CDR3 loop is CASSYSRQSGNTIYF. DNA for the CDR3: TGTGCCAGCAGTTACTCGAGGCAATCTGGAAACACCATATATTTT.

This chain uses TRBV7-2 with TRBJ1-3, with a tentative D call TRBD1 (5 bases). Germline V gene sequence: CDR1 SGHTA, CDR2 FQGNSA. The CDR3 covers 16 residues. The germline V and J ends were trimmed by 5 bases and 2 bases, with 16 bases remaining between them. CDR3: CASSPHLSGAGNTIYF. As DNA, the CDR3 is TGTGCCAGCAGCCCCCACCTTTCGGGGGCTGGAAACACCATATATTTT.

The chain has TRBV28 and TRBJ2-3, with D possibly matching TRBD2 (5 bases). The CDR3 covers 15 residues. V was trimmed by 5 bases and J by 4 bases, leaving 16 bases between them. Germline V gene sequence: CDR1 MDHEN, CDR2 SYDVKM. CDR3 nucleotide sequence: TGTGCCAGCAGTCGAGCCTCCGGGATTTCAGATACGCAGTATTTT. This translates into CASSRASGISDTQYF.

A single count supports this clone. The chain recombines TRBV4-1 with TRBJ1-2; unclear D gene. Per the germline V gene, CDR1 is MGHRA and CDR2 is YSYEKL. Trimming shortened V by 4 bases and J by 6 bases, and 12 bases separated the two germline ends. The CDR3 sequence is 13 residues long. CDR3 sequence reads: CASSPQMQDGYTF. CDR3 DNA: TGCGCCAGCAGCCCCCAGATGCAGGATGGCTACACCTTC.

This chain links TRBV7-9 with TRBJ2-7; no definite D call. CDR3 size: 13 residues. Germline V gene sequence: CDR1 SEHNR, CDR2 FQNEAQ (reference sequence). With 3 bases removed from V and 3 bases from J, the gap between germline ends came to 9 bases. The CDR3 loop is CASSFPTSYEQYF. CDR3 nucleotide sequence: TGTGCCAGCAGCTTCCCCACCAGCTACGAGCAGTACTTC.

This clone was seen a few times. The V and J genes are TRBV28 and TRBJ1-2; D is undetermined. V was cut by 8 bases and J by 1 base, with 8 bases left in between. The CDR3 loop spans 12 amino acids. Germline assignment: CDR1 MDHEN and CDR2 SYDVKM. As DNA, the CDR3 is TGTGCCAGCGGAACAGTTAACTATGGCTACACCTTC. Amino acids: CASGTVNYGYTF.

This chain uses TRBV30 with TRBJ1-4, with D tentatively TRBD1 (6 bases). This CDR3 spans 14 amino acids. V gave up 0 bases and J gave up 5 bases, with 10 bases separating them. Germline CDR1 GTSNPN, CDR2 SVGIG (reference sequence). Written as DNA, the CDR3 is TGTGCCTGGAGTGTAGCAGGGGTAAATGAAAAACTGTTTTTT. Residues: CAWSVAGVNEKLFF.

The CDR3 nucleotides read TGCGCCAGCAGCTTAGGACTGAATAGCAATCAGCCCCAGCATTTT. Amino acid sequence: CASSLGLNSNQPQHF. The chain joins TRBV5-1 to TRBJ1-5; no clear D gene. This CDR3 comprises 15 residues. The germline CDR1 and CDR2 sequences are SGHRS and YFSETQ. The V and J ends lost 2 bases and 0 bases respectively, with 9 bases between them.

The V call is TRBV7-2, the J call TRBJ2-3; 9 bases map to TRBD2. Per germline, CDR1 SGHTA and CDR2 FQGNSA. V was pared by 7 bases and J by 1 base, with 3 bases of the junction left unmatched. The CDR3 loop spans 14 amino acids. This CDR3 reads CASMIAGGTDTQYF. The CDR3 DNA sequence: TGTGCCAGCATGATAGCGGGAGGCACAGATACGCAGTATTTT.

This chain uses TRBV18 with TRBJ2-3, with 7 bases that match TRBD1. CDR1 and CDR2 (germline): KGHSH, LQKENI. V lost 3 bases to trimming and J lost 2 bases; unmatched junction nucleotides: 5. The CDR3 is 15 amino acids. The CDR3 DNA follows: TGTGCCAGCTCACCCCCGGACAGGTTCACAGATACGCAGTATTTT. Encoded protein: CASSPPDRFTDTQYF.